This T cell receptor (beta chain) comes out of a study of OX40 agonist ivuxolimab in advanced cancers. The wider study: Patients were treated with intravenous ivuxolimab, dosed at 0.01 to 10 mg/kg and infused every 2 weeks.

Notes on the study in general: Relative to CD4+ cells, CD8+ T cells on average had more expanded clones.

Deletions cut 4 bases from V and 8 bases from J, with 17 bases between. Per the germline V gene, CDR1 is SGHTA and CDR2 is FQGNSA. This CDR3 region has 15 residues. Clones were read by immunoSEQ multiplex PCR, and TCRdb kept only the in-frame ones, dropping some. The sample yields under 65,000 clones, 80% to 90% seen once. Concerning this clone: As yet, its antigen is unknown.

The material sequenced was CD4+ or CD8+ T cells sorted from blood, taken in a trial of the OX40 agonist ivuxolimab. This clonotype originated in an adult with an advanced solid tumor such as melanoma, head and neck, liver or kidney cancer. J is TRBJ1-4 and V is TRBV7-2; a possible D gene is TRBD1 (5 bases). The CDR3 loop is CASSSQMPGNEKLFF. CDR3 in DNA: TGTGCCAGCAGCTCCCAAATGCCAGGGAACGAAAAACTGTTTTTT.